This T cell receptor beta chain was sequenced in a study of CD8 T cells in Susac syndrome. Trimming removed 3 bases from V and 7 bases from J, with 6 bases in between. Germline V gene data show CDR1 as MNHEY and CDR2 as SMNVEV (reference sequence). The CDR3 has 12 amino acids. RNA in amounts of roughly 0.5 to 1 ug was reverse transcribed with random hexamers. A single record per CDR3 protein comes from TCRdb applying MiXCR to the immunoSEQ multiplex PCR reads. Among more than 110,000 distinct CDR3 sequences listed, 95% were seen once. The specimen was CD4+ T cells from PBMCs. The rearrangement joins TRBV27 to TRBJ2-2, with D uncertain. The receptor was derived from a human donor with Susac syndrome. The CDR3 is CASSLGFGELFF. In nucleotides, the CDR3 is TGTGCCAGCAGTTTGGGGTTCGGGGAGCTGTTTTTT.